This TCR beta chain was profiled in a study of beta chain features in type 1 diabetes. Overall study: Researchers looked at roughly 110 million sorted cells across all samples. Notes on the study in general: Across patients, naive, central memory and Treg TCRB repertoires exhibited apparently greater similarity than was observed across healthy donors. More deletions and fewer insertions at VDJ junctions were seen in type 1 diabetes patients.

TCRB transcripts that were expressed got sequenced, as all of the isolated RNA had been reverse transcribed. Sequenced by immunoSEQ multiplex PCR; TCRdb stores in-frame clones only, minus some. In the table there are about 180,000 clones, about an eighth of which are singletons. This clone appeared a few times. The antigen is unknown. Trimming cost V 6 bases and J 4 bases, with 12 bases left between them. CDR3 length: 13 residues. Germline CDR1 and CDR2: MDHEN and SYDVKM. The clonotype comes from a woman aged 18 to 35 in good health. The sequencing input was central memory CD4+ T cells from blood. The chain links TRBV28 to TRBJ1-2; TRBD1 is a possible D gene (6 bases). CDR3 DNA: TGTGCCAGCAGCAGACAGGCTCGCTATGGCTACACCTTC. Translated, it gives CASSRQARYGYTF.